The text below deals with one T cell receptor beta chain. The length of the CDR3 is 13 residues. Trimming took off 1 base at V and 1 base at J, with 5 bases between the two ends. Germline CDR1 and CDR2: SGHTA and FQGTGA. The data are from a study of T-cell reconstitution after alpha-beta-depleted transplantation in children. As it was prepared, the TCRbeta library received unique molecular identifiers. Via MiXCR, TCRdb re-called the PCR reads, giving one row per CDR3 protein. This sample carries hundreds of thousands of distinct CDR3 sequences, 15% to 20% of them seen once, and the ten largest clones take around 0.96%.

The V and J genes are TRBV7-3 and TRBJ2-7; D uncertain. This TCR came from a human donor who donated a stem cell graft to a child with acute myeloid leukemia. The sample was PBMCs from the stem cell graft donor, taken from the stem cell graft. In nucleotides, the CDR3 is TGTGCCAGCAGCTTAAGGCCGTCCTACGAGCAGTACTTC. It specifies CASSLRPSYEQYF.